The 3 T cell receptor beta chains presented below share a single source sample, sequenced in a study of cytomegalovirus exposure and HLA in healthy donors. Use of 60 Vbeta and 13 Jbeta primers characterized the PCR. Using immunoSEQ multiplex PCR, the repertoire was profiled, and TCRdb retains in-frame clones only, with some absent. The table lists around 150,000 clones, around 80% of them singletons. Sequences were obtained from PBMCs. Every receptor here comes from a male donor in good health and CMV-seropositive.

The V and J genes are TRBV29-1 and TRBJ2-5; 8 positions agree with TRBD2. Germline-derived CDR1 and CDR2 are SQVTM and ANQGSEA. After removal of 0 bases from V and 4 bases from J, the junction contained 10 bases not matched to a gene. This CDR3 is built from 16 residues. CDR3 region: CSVEDAREGLRETQYF. CDR3 in DNA: TGCAGCGTTGAAGACGCCCGGGAGGGCCTCAGAGAGACCCAGTACTTC.

The genes are TRBV5-1 and TRBJ1-2; possible D gene TRBD1, 5 bases. CDR1 is SGHRS, CDR2 YFSETQ, per germline. The CDR3 extends over 15 amino acids. Trimming took off 0 bases at V and 7 bases at J, with 16 bases between the two ends. This chain's CDR3 is CASSLGGGELAGYTF. The CDR3 region has the DNA TGCGCCAGCAGCTTGGGGGGGGGTGAGCTTGCTGGCTACACCTTC. Combining the CDR3 with reference TRBV5-1 and TRBJ1-2 gives the whole variable domain KAGVTQTPRYLIKTRGQQVTLSCSPISGHRSVSWYQQTPGQGLQFLFEYFSETQRNKGNFPGRFSGRQFSNSRSEMNVSTLELGDSALYLCASSLGGGELAGYTFGSGTRLTVV.

The J gene is TRBJ2-7, the V gene TRBV9; TRBD1 matches 7 bases. J lost 1 base, V lost 2 bases, and 6 bases had no gene match. Looked up from germline, CDR1 is SGDLS and CDR2 is YYNGEE. The CDR3 contains 15 residues. This chain's CDR3 is CASSVLGDSSYEQYF. DNA for the CDR3: TGTGCCAGCAGCGTTTTGGGGGACAGTTCCTACGAGCAGTACTTC.